The TCR beta chain described here comes from a study of blood T cell repertoires in COVID-19. Authors' methods: Quantification of nucleated cells was approximated via reference gene primer amplification. The method was immunoSEQ multiplex PCR; TCRdb's version includes in-frame clones alone and lacks a portion of them. The V and J calls and clone size come from that table; D and trimming were worked out from the DNA. The table lists just over 650,000 clones, 70% to 90% of them singletons. CDR1 SGHKS and CDR2 YYEKEE come from the germline V gene (reference sequence). The ends were cut back, 1 base at V and 1 base at J, with 8 bases in the middle. This CDR3 comprises 15 residues.

The TCR sequence derives from a woman aged 18-29 years with acute or convalescent COVID-19. The material sequenced was peripheral blood. This chain uses TRBV5-5 with TRBJ2-2; D is perhaps TRBD2 (5 bases). The CDR3 protein is CASSLRAGNTGELFF. CDR3 DNA: TGTGCCAGCAGCTTGCGGGCGGGGAACACCGGGGAGCTGTTTTTT.